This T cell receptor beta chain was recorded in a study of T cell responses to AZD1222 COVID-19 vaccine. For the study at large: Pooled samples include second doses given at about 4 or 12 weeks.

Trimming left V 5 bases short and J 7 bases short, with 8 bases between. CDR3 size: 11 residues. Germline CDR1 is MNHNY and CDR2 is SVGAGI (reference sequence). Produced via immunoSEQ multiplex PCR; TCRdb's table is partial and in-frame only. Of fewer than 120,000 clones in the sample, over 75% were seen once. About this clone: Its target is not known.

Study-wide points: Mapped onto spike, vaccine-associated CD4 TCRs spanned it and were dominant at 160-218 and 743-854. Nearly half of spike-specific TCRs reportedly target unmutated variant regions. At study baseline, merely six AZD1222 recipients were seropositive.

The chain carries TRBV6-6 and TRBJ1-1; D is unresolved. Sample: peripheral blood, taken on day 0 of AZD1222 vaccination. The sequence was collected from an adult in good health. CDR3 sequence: CASSVPVEAFF. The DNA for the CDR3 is TGTGCCAGCAGTGTCCCCGTTGAAGCTTTCTTT.